Following are 21 T cell receptor beta chains from one sample sequenced in a study of blood T cell repertoires in COVID-19. TCRdb keeps only in-frame clones here, not all; method: immunoSEQ multiplex PCR. The sample includes about 50,000 clones, 75% to 95% of them seen just once. Sequences were obtained from peripheral blood. These receptors all stem from a man aged 35 to 55 with acute or convalescent COVID-19.

The chain recombines TRBV15 with TRBJ1-6; D gene ambiguous. The germline V and J ends were trimmed by 3 bases and 3 bases, with 6 bases remaining between them. CDR1 LNHNV and CDR2 YYDKDF come from the germline V gene (reference sequence). The length of the CDR3 is 14 residues. For the CDR3, the DNA is TGTGCCACCAGCAGGGCCGACTATAATTCACCCCTCCACTTT. Translated, it gives CATSRADYNSPLHF.

The chain is built from TRBV18 and TRBJ2-1, with TRBD1 matching over 11 bases. The trim removed 3 bases at V and 7 bases at J, leaving 5 bases unmatched. Per the germline V gene, CDR1 is KGHSH and CDR2 is LQKENI. The CDR3 contains 15 residues. The CDR3 region is CASSPLGQGANEQFF. The CDR3 coding sequence is TGTGCCAGCTCACCCCTCGGACAGGGGGCGAATGAGCAGTTCTTC.

This chain uses TRBV30 with TRBJ2-1; 9 bases are a match to TRBD2. Germline V gene sequence: CDR1 GTSNPN, CDR2 SVGIG (reference sequence). This CDR3 contains 14 residues. V was clipped by 3 bases and J by 3 bases; unmatched bases: 3. CDR3 coding DNA: TGTGCCTGGAGAGGGACTAGCAGCTACAATGAGCAGTTCTTC. Translated, it gives CAWRGTSSYNEQFF. The entire variable domain, with the rest obtained from reference TRBV30 and TRBJ2-1, is as follows: SQTIHQWPATLVQPVGSPLSLECTVEGTSNPNLYWYRQAAGRGLQLLFYSVGIGQISSEVPQNLSASRPQDRQFILSSKKLLLSDSGFYLCAWRGTSSYNEQFFGPGTRLTVL.

This chain links TRBV19 with TRBJ2-1; a weak D match, TRBD2 (6 bases). The germline CDR1 and CDR2 sequences are LNHDA and SQIVND (reference sequence). Trimming cost V 2 bases and J 3 bases, with 11 bases left between them. This CDR3 comprises 15 residues. The CDR3 protein is CASSIQGGDYNEQFF. Here the CDR3 DNA reads TGTGCCAGTAGTATACAGGGCGGGGACTACAATGAGCAGTTCTTC.

DNA for the CDR3: TGTGCCAGCAGCTCCCGGGACACCTCGTACGAGCAGTACTTC. Translating it yields CASSSRDTSYEQYF. The chain couples TRBV5-4 to TRBJ2-7; possible D gene TRBD1, 6 bases. Trimming removed 3 bases at V and 4 bases at J, with 14 bases between. The CDR3 contains 14 residues. The germline CDR1 and CDR2 sequences are SGHNT and YYREEE (reference sequence).

This chain joins TRBV6-5 and TRBJ2-1; 9 nucleotides align to TRBD1. The CDR3 contains 12 residues. V gave up 6 bases and J gave up 11 bases; unmatched junction bases: 5. Germline loops: CDR1 MNHEY, CDR2 SVGAGI. The CDR3 reads CASSVGTGKQFF. CDR3 nucleotides: TGTGCCAGCAGCGTAGGGACAGGGAAGCAGTTCTTC.

Concerning this clone itself: Without the conserved terminal phenylalanine or tryptophan, this CDR3 likely stems from a read error. The limits of the CDR3 on the DNA are not certain, so only TCRdb's listed CDR3 is given. The chain is built from TRBV19 and TRBJ1-1. The CDR3 contains 11 residues when both ends are counted. From germline, CDR1 is LNHDA and CDR2 SQIVND (reference sequence). The CDR3 is CASSIGRGRTI.

The chain recombines TRBV9 with TRBJ2-7; TRBD2 matches at 10 bases. Germline trimming cut 2 bases from V and 3 bases from J; bases unmatched to any gene: 8. The CDR3 totals 16 residues. Germline V CDR1 and CDR2: SGDLS, YYNGEE. Here the CDR3 DNA reads TGTGCCAGCAGCGTGGGGGGACTAGCGCAAAGCTACGAGCAGTACTTC. Encoded protein: CASSVGGLAQSYEQYF. Variable domain in full (rest from reference TRBV9 and TRBJ2-7): DSGVTQTPKHLITATGQRVTLRCSPRSGDLSVYWYQQSLDQGLQFLIQYYNGEERAKGNILERFSAQQFPDLHSELNLSSLELGDSALYFCASSVGGLAQSYEQYFGPGTRLTVT.

The chain is built from TRBV19 and TRBJ2-1, with 8 bases aligning to TRBD2. The CDR3 is 15 amino acids. The ends lost 2 bases at V and 8 bases at J; junction bases unmatched: 8. The V gene's germline CDR1 is LNHDA and CDR2 SQIVND (reference sequence). The CDR3 reads CASSIIGLAGHEQFF. The CDR3 DNA reads as TGTGCCAGTAGTATAATAGGACTAGCAGGCCATGAGCAGTTCTTC.

J is TRBJ1-6 and V is TRBV18, with no clear D. CDR3 length equals 13 residues. V was trimmed by 4 bases and J by 8 bases, leaving 9 bases between them. CDR1 is KGHSH, CDR2 LQKENI, per germline. The CDR3: CASSRRVDSPLHF. The CDR3 nucleotides are TGTGCCAGCTCACGGAGGGTTGATTCACCCCTCCACTTT.

The V and J genes are TRBV29-1 and TRBJ2-1, with 10 bases lining up with TRBD2. Germline CDR1 reads SQVTM; CDR2 reads ANQGSEA. Trimming removed 4 bases from V and 0 bases from J; junction bases left unmatched: 15. This CDR3 region has 19 residues. The CDR3 region has the DNA TGCAGCGTTGTTCTAGGGGGGCTAGCGGGAGACATCTCCTACAATGAGCAGTTCTTC. This codes for CSVVLGGLAGDISYNEQFF.

With regard to this clone: The junction and the germline gene differ at one end; a read error may be behind it. The chain uses TRBV12-5 and TRBJ1-1; no clear D. Germline CDR1 is LGHNT and CDR2 is FRNRAP. This CDR3 is 15 amino acids long. The CDR3 bases are TGTGCTAGTGGTCTGGTGGCAGGTATGAACACTGAAGCTTTCTTT. It is translated as CASGLVAGMNTEAFF.

The chain is built from TRBV10-3 and TRBJ1-1, with unresolved D. Per the germline V gene, CDR1 is ENHRY and CDR2 is SYGVKD. The CDR3 length is 16 residues. Trimming removed 3 bases at V and 5 bases at J, with 19 bases between. For the CDR3, the DNA is TGTGCCATCAGTGACCCCTCTAAGCCGGGGAAGACTGAAGCTTTCTTT. Protein product: CAISDPSKPGKTEAFF.

The V and J genes are TRBV14 and TRBJ1-2; D is undetermined. The V end was cut by 0 bases, the J end by 0 bases, with 20 bases between. The CDR3 runs to 19 residues. Germline lookup yields CDR1 SGHDN and CDR2 FVKESK. The CDR3 loop reads CASSQEAPGSVSANYGYTF. Written as DNA, the CDR3 is TGTGCCAGCAGCCAAGAGGCTCCGGGGTCCGTCTCCGCTAACTATGGCTACACCTTC. Drawing the rest from reference TRBV14 and TRBJ1-2, the complete variable domain is EAGVTQFPSHSVIEKGQTVTLRCDPISGHDNLYWYRRVMGKEIKFLLHFVKESKQDESGMPNNRFLAERTGGTYSTLKVQPAELEDSGVYFCASSQEAPGSVSANYGYTFGSGTRLTVV.

The J gene is TRBJ2-5, the V gene TRBV6-6; D gene ambiguous. V lost 2 bases and J 2 bases, leaving 9 bases between the germline ends. Germline values: CDR1 MNHNY, CDR2 SVGAGI (reference sequence). There are 14 residues in the CDR3. CDR3 nucleotides: TGTGCCAGCAGTTACGCGTCCGAACAAGAGACCCAGTACTTC. Its translation is CASSYASEQETQYF.

This chain uses TRBV4-3 with TRBJ1-3, with 7 bases that match TRBD1. Germline CDR1 reads LGHNA; CDR2 reads YSLEER. With 6 bases clipped from V and 0 bases from J, the junction kept 5 bases outside the gene matches. CDR3 length equals 15 residues. The CDR3 DNA reads TGCGCCAGCAGTCCGACAGGGTTCTCTGGAAACACCATATATTTT. It specifies CASSPTGFSGNTIYF.

The chain is built from TRBV18 and TRBJ1-2; a weak D match, TRBD1 (6 bases). This CDR3 contains 12 residues. CDR1 is KGHSH, CDR2 LQKENI, per germline. V was pared by 6 bases and J by 8 bases, with 13 bases between. The CDR3 nucleotides read TGTGCCAGCTCCCCAACAGGGACGGGCTACACCTTC. This translates into CASSPTGTGYTF. The variable domain in full, with the rest retrieved from reference TRBV18 and TRBJ1-2, is NAGVMQNPRHLVRRRGQEARLRCSPMKGHSHVYWYRQLPEEGLKFMVYLQKENIIDESGMPKERFSAEFPKEGPSILRIQQVVRGDSAAYFCASSPTGTGYTFGSGTRLTVV.

V usage is TRBV7-2 and J usage is TRBJ2-7; TRBD2 agrees at 10 bases. This CDR3 spans 15 amino acids. The ends lost 5 bases at V and 6 bases at J; junction bases unmatched: 10. The germline V gene encodes CDR1 SGHTA and CDR2 FQGNSA. The CDR3 DNA reads as TGTGCCAGCAGCCCCCGGGAGAGCGGGAGGGTCGAGCAGTACTTC. It yields the protein CASSPRESGRVEQYF.

The CDR3, as DNA: TGCGCCAGCAGCCCATCAACTAATGAAAAACTGTTTTTT. Encoded protein: CASSPSTNEKLFF. The V and J genes are TRBV5-1 and TRBJ1-4; D ambiguous. Germline CDR1 SGHRS, CDR2 YFSETQ. This CDR3 spans 13 amino acids. V lost 4 bases and J lost 0, with 4 bases in between.

CDR3 nucleotide sequence: TGTGCCAGCACCTCGCGAGGGAGAGTAGTACCCCTCCACTTT. Its protein product is CASTSRGRVVPLHF. The V and J genes are TRBV28 and TRBJ1-6; no clear D. V was shortened by 7 bases and J by 12 bases, with 19 bases between the two germline ends. Germline lookup yields CDR1 MDHEN and CDR2 SYDVKM. The CDR3 has 14 amino acids.

The chain links TRBV7-3 to TRBJ2-7; possible D gene TRBD1, 6 bases. Deletions cut 4 bases from V and 7 bases from J, with 14 bases between. This CDR3 contains 13 residues. Germline assignment: CDR1 SGHTA and CDR2 FQGTGA. CDR3 in DNA: TGTGCCAGCAGCTCAACTGGGGGCTTAGAGCAGTACTTC. This codes for CASSSTGGLEQYF.